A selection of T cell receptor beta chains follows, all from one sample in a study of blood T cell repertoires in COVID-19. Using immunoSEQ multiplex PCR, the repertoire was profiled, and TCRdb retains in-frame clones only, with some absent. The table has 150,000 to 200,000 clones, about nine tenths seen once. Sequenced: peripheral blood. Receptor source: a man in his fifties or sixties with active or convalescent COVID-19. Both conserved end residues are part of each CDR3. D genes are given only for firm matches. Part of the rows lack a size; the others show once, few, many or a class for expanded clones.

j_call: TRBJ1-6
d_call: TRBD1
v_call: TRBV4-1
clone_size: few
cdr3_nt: TGCGCCAGCAGCCAGATGAGAACAGGGGTTTCACCCCTCCACTTT
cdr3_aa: CASSQMRTGVSPLHF

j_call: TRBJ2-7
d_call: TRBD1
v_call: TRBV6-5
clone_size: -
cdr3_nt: TGTGCCAGCAGCGCCGGACAGGGATCGTACTTC
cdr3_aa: CASSAGQGSYF

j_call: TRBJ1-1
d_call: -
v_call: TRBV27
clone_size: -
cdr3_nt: TGTGCCAGCAGTTTATTAGGGGCCCAAATGAACACTGAAGCTTTCTTT
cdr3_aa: CASSLLGAQMNTEAFF

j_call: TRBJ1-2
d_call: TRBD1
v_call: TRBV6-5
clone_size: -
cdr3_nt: TGTGCCAGCAGTTATACAGGGGGCCTGGCCTATGGCTACACCTTC
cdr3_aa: CASSYTGGLAYGYTF

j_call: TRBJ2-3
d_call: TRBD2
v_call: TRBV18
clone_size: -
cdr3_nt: TGTGCCAGCTCACAGACTAGCGGGGGGACAGATACGCAGTATTTT
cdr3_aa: CASSQTSGGTDTQYF

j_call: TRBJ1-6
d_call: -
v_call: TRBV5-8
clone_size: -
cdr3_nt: TGTGCCAGCAGCTTGAGTCAGTTAGGGGTCAAGTCACCCCTCCACTTT
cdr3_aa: CASSLSQLGVKSPLHF

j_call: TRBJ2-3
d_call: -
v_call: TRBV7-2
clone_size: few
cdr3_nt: TGTGCCAGCAGCCAGGGTAGGGGAGATACGCAGTATTTT
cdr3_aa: CASSQGRGDTQYF

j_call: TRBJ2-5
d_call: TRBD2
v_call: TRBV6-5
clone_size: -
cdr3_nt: TGTGCCAGCAGTTACCAGGCTAGCGGGAGTAAGACCCAGTACTTC
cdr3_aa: CASSYQASGSKTQYF

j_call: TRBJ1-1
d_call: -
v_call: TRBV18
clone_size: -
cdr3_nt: TGTGCCAGCTCATCCGAAGAGGCACTCATGAACACTGAAGCTTTCTTT
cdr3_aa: CASSSEEALMNTEAFF

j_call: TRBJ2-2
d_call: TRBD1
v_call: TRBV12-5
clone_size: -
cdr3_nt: TGTGCTAGTGGTTTGGGACAGGGAGACACCGGGGAGCTGTTTTTT
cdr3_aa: CASGLGQGDTGELFF

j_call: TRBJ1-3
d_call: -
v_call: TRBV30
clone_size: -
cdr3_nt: TGTGCCTATGATAATTTAGAGGGAAACACCATATATTTT
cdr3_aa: CAYDNLEGNTIYF

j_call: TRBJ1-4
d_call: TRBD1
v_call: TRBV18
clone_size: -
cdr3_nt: TGTGCCAGCTCCGTGGACAGGAATGAAAAACTGTTTTTT
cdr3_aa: CASSVDRNEKLFF

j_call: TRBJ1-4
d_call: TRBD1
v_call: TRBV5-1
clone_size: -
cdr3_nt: TGCGCCAGCAGCTCAAGGACAGGGACCGGTGAAAAACTGTTTTTT
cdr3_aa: CASSSRTGTGEKLFF

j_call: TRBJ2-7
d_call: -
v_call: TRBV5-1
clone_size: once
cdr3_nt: TGCGCCAGCAGAGATTTTGGCGGGGACCCTGTCTACGAGCAGTACTTC
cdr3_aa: CASRDFGGDPVYEQYF

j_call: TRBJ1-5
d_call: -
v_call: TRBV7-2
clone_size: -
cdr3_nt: TGTGCCAGCAGCTTAGTCCCCACATACAATAGCAATCAGCCCCAGCATTTT
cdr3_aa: CASSLVPTYNSNQPQHF

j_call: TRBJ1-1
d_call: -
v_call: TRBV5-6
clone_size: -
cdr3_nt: TGTGCCAGCAGCTTCTTTAATGGGGCGAACACTGAAGCTTTCTTT
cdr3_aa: CASSFFNGANTEAFF

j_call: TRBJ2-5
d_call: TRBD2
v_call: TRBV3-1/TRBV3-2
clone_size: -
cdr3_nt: TGTGCCAGCAGCCCGGGACTAGAGGAGACCCAGTACTTC
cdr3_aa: CASSPGLEETQYF

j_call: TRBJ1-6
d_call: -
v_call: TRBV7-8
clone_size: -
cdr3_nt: TGTGCCAGCAGCTTAGTGGGATGGTCAGGGAATTCACCCCTCCACTTT
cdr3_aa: CASSLVGWSGNSPLHF

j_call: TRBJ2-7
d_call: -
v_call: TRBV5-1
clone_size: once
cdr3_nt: TGCGCCAGCAGCGGATGGACGGGGGACGAGCAGTACTTC
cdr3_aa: CASSGWTGDEQYF

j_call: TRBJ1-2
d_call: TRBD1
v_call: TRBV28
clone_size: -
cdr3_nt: TGTGCCAGCAGATTACCGGGACAGGGGGCTGGCTACACCTTC
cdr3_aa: CASRLPGQGAGYTF

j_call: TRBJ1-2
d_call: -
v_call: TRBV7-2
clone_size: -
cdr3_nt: TGTGCCCTGGCCGTGGTGGCTAACTATGGCTACACCTTC
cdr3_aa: CALAVVANYGYTF

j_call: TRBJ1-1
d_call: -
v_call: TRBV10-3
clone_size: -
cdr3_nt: TGTGCCATCAGTCTGCAACAGGAGACTGAAGCTTTCTTT
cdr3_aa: CAISLQQETEAFF

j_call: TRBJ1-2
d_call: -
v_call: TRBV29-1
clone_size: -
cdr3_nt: TGCAGCGTTTACAGGCTTGACTATGGCTACACCTTC
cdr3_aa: CSVYRLDYGYTF

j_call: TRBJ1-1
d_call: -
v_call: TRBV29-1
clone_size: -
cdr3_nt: TGCAGCGTAGTACTACAGGGGAACACTGAAGCTTTCTTT
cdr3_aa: CSVVLQGNTEAFF

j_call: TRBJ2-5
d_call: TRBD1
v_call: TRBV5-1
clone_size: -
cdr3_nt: TGCGCCAGCAGCCGCGGACAGGCGGAACAAGAGACCCAGTACTTC
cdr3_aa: CASSRGQAEQETQYF

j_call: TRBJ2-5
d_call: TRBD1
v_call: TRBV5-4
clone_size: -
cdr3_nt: TGTGCCAGCAGCCCATCGGACAGGCAAGAGACCCAGTACTTC
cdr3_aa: CASSPSDRQETQYF

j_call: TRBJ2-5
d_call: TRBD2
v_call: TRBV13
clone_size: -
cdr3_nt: TGTGCCAGCAGCTTAGGGCGCACTAGCGACGGGAAAGAGACCCAGTACTTC
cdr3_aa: CASSLGRTSDGKETQYF

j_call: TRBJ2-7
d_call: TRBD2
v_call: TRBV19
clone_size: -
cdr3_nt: TGTGCCAGTAGTCTCTCAGGACTAGCAAAATCCTACGAGCAGTACTTC
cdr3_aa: CASSLSGLAKSYEQYF

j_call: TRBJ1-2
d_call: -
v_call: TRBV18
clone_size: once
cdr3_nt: TGTGCCAGCTCCCCGACAGTTGGGGCTTTTACGGGCTACACCTTC
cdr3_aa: CASSPTVGAFTGYTF

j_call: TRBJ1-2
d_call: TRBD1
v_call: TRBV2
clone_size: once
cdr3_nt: TGTGCCAGCAGGGGGGGACAGGGGGCCGGCTATGGCTACACCTTC
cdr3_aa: CASRGGQGAGYGYTF

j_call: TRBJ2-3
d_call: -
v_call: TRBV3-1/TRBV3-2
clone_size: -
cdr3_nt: TGTGCCAGCAGCCAAGGTCCGAGCACAGATACGCAGTATTTT
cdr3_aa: CASSQGPSTDTQYF

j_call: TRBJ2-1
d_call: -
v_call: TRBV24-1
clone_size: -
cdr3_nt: TGTGCCACCAGTGACCAGGGTGGTTCCTACAATGAGCAGTTCTTC
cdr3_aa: CATSDQGGSYNEQFF

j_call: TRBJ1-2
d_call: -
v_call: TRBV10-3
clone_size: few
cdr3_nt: TGTGCCATCAGTAGAGCCGGGGGTGAAGATGGCTACACCTTC
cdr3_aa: CAISRAGGEDGYTF

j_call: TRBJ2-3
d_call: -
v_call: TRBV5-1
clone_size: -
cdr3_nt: TGCGCCAGCAGCTTTGGCAGGGTGGGAACAGATACGCAGTATTTT
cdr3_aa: CASSFGRVGTDTQYF

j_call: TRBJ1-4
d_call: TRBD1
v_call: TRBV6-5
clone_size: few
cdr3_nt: TGTGCCAGCAGTATAGGGACAGGGGAGAGACTGTTTTTT
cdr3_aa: CASSIGTGERLFF

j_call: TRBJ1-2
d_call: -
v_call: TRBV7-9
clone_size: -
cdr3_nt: TGTGCCAGCAGCTTAGGTGGCAGGGTTAAGGGCTACACCTTC
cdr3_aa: CASSLGGRVKGYTF

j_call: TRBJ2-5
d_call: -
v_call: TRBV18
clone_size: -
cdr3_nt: TGTGCCAGCTCACCGATCCCCAACAGGGAGACCCAGTACTTC
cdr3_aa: CASSPIPNRETQYF

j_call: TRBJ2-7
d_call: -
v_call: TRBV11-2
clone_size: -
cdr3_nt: TGTGCCAGCAGCTTAACAGGCTACGAGCAGTACTTC
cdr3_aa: CASSLTGYEQYF

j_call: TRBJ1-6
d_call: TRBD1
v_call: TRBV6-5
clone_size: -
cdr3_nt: TGTGCCAGCAGAGGTTTCGGACAGGGAAGCTCACCCCTCCACTTT
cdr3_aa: CASRGFGQGSSPLHF

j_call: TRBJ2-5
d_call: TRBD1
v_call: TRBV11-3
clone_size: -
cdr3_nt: TGTGCCAGCAGCTCCGACAGGGACGGGGAGACCCAGTACTTC
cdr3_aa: CASSSDRDGETQYF

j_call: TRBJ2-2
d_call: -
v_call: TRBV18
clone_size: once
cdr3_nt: TGTGCCAGCTCACCTTACGAGGGTGGCACCGGGGAGCTGTTTTTT
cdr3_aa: CASSPYEGGTGELFF

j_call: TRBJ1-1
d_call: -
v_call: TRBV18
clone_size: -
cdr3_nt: TGTGCCAGCTCACCACCAGGGGGTCCTGAAGCTTTCTTT
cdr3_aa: CASSPPGGPEAFF

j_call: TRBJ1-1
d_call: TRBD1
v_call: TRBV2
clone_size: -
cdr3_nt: TGTGCCAGCAGTGTACAGGGGGCGAGGACTGAAGCTTTCTTT
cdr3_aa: CASSVQGARTEAFF

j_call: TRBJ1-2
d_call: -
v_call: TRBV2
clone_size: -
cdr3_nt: TGTGCCAGCAGTCCTCAATCGACAGACTATGGCTACACCTTC
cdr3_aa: CASSPQSTDYGYTF

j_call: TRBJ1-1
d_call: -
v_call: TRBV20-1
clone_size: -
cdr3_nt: TGCAGTGCTAGTCAAACAGGTCCGGCTGAAGCTTTCTTT
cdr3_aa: CSASQTGPAEAFF

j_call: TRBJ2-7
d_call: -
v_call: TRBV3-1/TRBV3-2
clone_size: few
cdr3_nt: TGTGCCAGCAGCTTGTCCGGCTACGAGCAGTACTTC
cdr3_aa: CASSLSGYEQYF

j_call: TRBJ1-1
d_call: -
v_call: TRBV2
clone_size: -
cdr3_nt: TGTGCCAGCATTGCCCGACTCGTGAACACTGAAGCTTTCTTT
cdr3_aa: CASIARLVNTEAFF

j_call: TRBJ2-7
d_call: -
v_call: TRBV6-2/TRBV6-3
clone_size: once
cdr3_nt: TGTGCCAGCAGCCCACAGTTCAGCTCCTACGAGCAGTACTTC
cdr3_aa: CASSPQFSSYEQYF